This TCR beta chain was profiled in a study of T cells of healthy individuals. TCRdb recomputed calls from the 5' RACE reads with MiXCR, one row per CDR3 protein. The table has 95,000 to 100,000 distinct CDR3 sequences, approximately 18% seen once. This clonotype has at least ten counts. Per germline, CDR1 SGHTA and CDR2 FQGNSA. V lost 5 bases, J lost 4 bases, and 10 bases stayed unmatched. The CDR3 contains 17 residues. The receptor was derived from a human donor in good health. The chain has TRBV7-2 and TRBJ2-3, with TRBD2 matching over 12 bases. This chain's CDR3 is CASSTRLAGAGADTQYF. The CDR3 DNA follows: TGTGCCAGCAGCACCCGACTAGCGGGAGCGGGGGCAGATACGCAGTATTTT. Full variable domain (missing parts from reference TRBV7-2 and TRBJ2-3): GAGVSQSPSNKVTEKGKDVELRCDPISGHTALYWYRQSLGQGLEFLIYFQGNSAPDKSGLPSDRFSAERTGGSVSTLTIQRTQQEDSAVYLCASSTRLAGAGADTQYFGPGTRLTVL.